One and the same sample provided the 9 T cell receptor beta chains below, sequenced in a study of type 1 regulatory T cells. One entry per CDR3 protein, called by TCRdb with MiXCR from the reads. The sample includes 15,000 to 20,000 distinct CDR3 sequences, roughly a tenth of them seen just once. Sequencing input: CD4+ T cells, either the whole sample or a sorted fraction (not recorded which). All receptors come from a human donor in good health.

Ten or more counts support this clonotype. The chain recombines TRBV6-2 or TRBV6-3 with TRBJ2-3; D is undetermined. The CDR3 loop spans 18 amino acids. Trimming removed 0 bases from V and 2 bases from J, with 18 bases in between. Per the germline V gene, CDR1 is MNHEY and CDR2 is SVGEGT. CDR3 DNA sequence: TGTGCCAGCAGTTACTCAAGTTTCGGAAGCCCATACACAGATACGCAGTATTTT. Translated, it gives CASSYSSFGSPYTDTQYF.

This clonotype was detected ten times or more. The chain carries TRBV20-1 and TRBJ2-3; no clear D. V shed 5 bases and J shed 5 bases, with 23 bases lying between them. This CDR3 contains 16 residues. From germline, CDR1 is DFQATT and CDR2 SNEGSKA (reference sequence). CDR3 region: CSAFPGASKPEDTQYF. In DNA form, the CDR3 reads TGCAGTGCTTTTCCCGGCGCCTCCAAGCCCGAAGATACGCAGTATTTT.

This clonotype turned up a few times. This chain links TRBV5-4 with TRBJ1-1; 9 bases match TRBD1. The CDR3 consists of 15 residues. The V gene's germline CDR1 is SGHNT and CDR2 YYREEE (reference sequence). Trimming cost V 0 bases and J 3 bases; bases outside gene matches: 3. CDR3 nucleotides: TGTGCCAGCAGCTTGGGAGGGACAGGGTACACTGAAGCTTTCTTT. As protein: CASSLGGTGYTEAFF.

This clonotype was picked up many times. The chain employs TRBV24-1 and TRBJ2-3; 11 bases match TRBD1. Per the germline V gene, CDR1 is KGHDR and CDR2 is SFDVKD. J gave up 4 bases and V 3 bases, and 2 bases lay outside the gene matches. The CDR3 is made up of 15 amino acids. The CDR3 reads CATSDPGQGADTQYF. CDR3 coding DNA: TGTGCCACCAGTGATCCGGGACAGGGGGCAGATACGCAGTATTTT.

Only a few counts were recorded for this clonotype. The chain joins TRBV18 to TRBJ2-2, with D possibly TRBD2 on 6 matching bases. The CDR3 totals 17 residues. The germline CDR1 and CDR2 sequences are KGHSH and LQKENI. Trimming stripped 3 bases from V and 1 base from J, with 15 bases between. As DNA, the CDR3 is TGTGCCAGCTCACCGACCGGGAGTGTTTGGAACACCGGGGAGCTGTTTTTT. Translation: CASSPTGSVWNTGELFF.

In this sample, this clonotype turned up a few times. This sequence joins TRBV20-1 and TRBJ2-5; 8 bases line up with TRBD2. There are 12 residues in the CDR3. Germline CDR1 reads DFQATT; CDR2 reads SNEGSKA (reference sequence). Trimming at V came to 5 bases and at J to 5 bases, leaving 4 bases not matched to a gene. In DNA form, the CDR3 reads TGCAGTGCTGCTCGGGGGGGGGAGACCCAGTACTTC. It translates to CSAARGGETQYF.

The chain uses TRBV20-1 and TRBJ2-4, with 7 bases aligning to TRBD2. Losses at the gene ends were 1 base for V and 8 bases for J; bases not matched to a gene: 11. Germline V gene sequence: CDR1 DFQATT, CDR2 SNEGSKA (reference sequence). CDR3 length equals 15 residues. CDR3 amino acids: CSARGAGKTTDIQYF. The CDR3 DNA reads TGCAGTGCTAGAGGAGCGGGAAAGACTACGGACATTCAGTACTTC.

At least ten counts were recorded for this clonotype. The chain links TRBV20-1 to TRBJ2-1; tentatively, D is TRBD1 or TRBD2 (5 bases each). This CDR3 has 13 amino acids. The V gene's germline CDR1 is DFQATT and CDR2 SNEGSKA (reference sequence). V lost 6 bases and J 9 bases, leaving 18 bases between the germline ends. This CDR3 reads CSATGPQWSEQFF. For the CDR3, the DNA is TGCAGTGCAACGGGACCCCAGTGGAGTGAGCAGTTCTTC.

This clonotype was seen at least ten times. V is TRBV5-5 and J is TRBJ1-1; 8 positions agree with TRBD1. The CDR3 covers 16 residues. Germline V gene sequence: CDR1 SGHKS, CDR2 YYEKEE (reference sequence). With 2 bases clipped from V and 4 bases from J, the junction kept 10 bases outside the gene matches. CDR3 loop: CASSLAGGWFSTEAFF. As DNA, the CDR3 is TGTGCCAGCAGCTTAGCAGGGGGCTGGTTTAGCACTGAAGCTTTCTTT.